One and the same sample provided the 10 T cell receptor beta chains below, sequenced in a study of blood T cell repertoires in COVID-19. Repertoires were generated with immunoSEQ multiplex PCR, while TCRdb's copy carries only in-frame clones and drops some. The data contain about 190,000 clones, roughly 80% of them singletons. Sequenced material: peripheral blood. Source of these receptors: a woman aged 40 to 50 with acute or convalescent COVID-19.

The chain recombines TRBV5-1 with TRBJ2-1; D is uncertain. Germline V gene sequence: CDR1 SGHRS, CDR2 YFSETQ. The CDR3 contains 12 residues. V gave up 1 base and J gave up 8 bases, with 7 bases separating them. This CDR3 reads CASSLWADEQFF. CDR3 DNA sequence: TGCGCCAGCAGCTTGTGGGCCGATGAGCAGTTCTTC.

The chain carries TRBV27 and TRBJ1-6; no reliable D call. Germline loops: CDR1 MNHEY, CDR2 SMNVEV (reference sequence). V gave up 2 bases and J gave up 0 bases, with 8 bases separating them. The CDR3 covers 16 residues. DNA for the CDR3: TGTGCCAGCAGTTTAGTCGGGAGCTCCTATAATTCACCCCTCCACTTT. It codes for CASSLVGSSYNSPLHF.

The chain couples TRBV28 to TRBJ1-4, with TRBD1 matching over 8 bases. This CDR3 spans 15 amino acids. With V trimmed by 6 bases and J by 0 bases, 3 bases remained unmatched. Per germline, CDR1 MDHEN and CDR2 SYDVKM. The CDR3 spells CASRMTGATNEKLFF. The CDR3 DNA sequence: TGTGCCAGCAGAATGACAGGGGCAACTAATGAAAAACTGTTTTTT.

The J gene is TRBJ1-4, the V gene TRBV7-2; 7 positions agree with TRBD1. CDR1 is SGHTA, CDR2 FQGNSA, per germline. This CDR3 contains 15 residues. V gave up 5 bases and J gave up 8 bases; unmatched junction bases: 11. The CDR3 spells CASSPMTGMVEKLFF. Here the CDR3 DNA reads TGTGCCAGCAGCCCCATGACAGGGATGGTCGAAAAACTGTTTTTT.

V is TRBV10-3 and J is TRBJ1-4, with D possibly TRBD1 on 5 matching bases. Deletions cut 3 bases from V and 7 bases from J, with 9 bases between. The germline gives CDR1 ENHRY, CDR2 SYGVKD. There are 13 residues in the CDR3. DNA of the CDR3: TGTGCCATCAGTGACAGGGAGGGTGAAAAACTGTTTTTT. Translating it yields CAISDREGEKLFF.

The rearrangement joins TRBV5-6 to TRBJ1-2; D is perhaps TRBD1 (5 bases). Germline CDR1 SGHDT, CDR2 YYEEEE. This CDR3 comprises 14 residues. The germline V and J ends were trimmed by 4 bases and 3 bases, with 13 bases remaining between them. The CDR3 nucleotides are TGTGCCAGCAGCCGACCCAGGGTCGACTATGGCTACACCTTC. Its protein product is CASSRPRVDYGYTF.

This clone occurred once. The V call is TRBV9, the J call TRBJ1-2; 7 nucleotides agree with TRBD1. CDR1 SGDLS and CDR2 YYNGEE come from the germline V gene. Trimming removed 3 bases from V and 8 bases from J; junction bases left unmatched: 16. The CDR3 runs to 16 residues. The CDR3, as DNA: TGTGCCAGCAGCGCTAGGGGCGACAGGGTACCGGGAGGCTACACCTTC. Residues: CASSARGDRVPGGYTF.

J is TRBJ2-7 and V is TRBV9; 11 positions match TRBD2. V lost 2 bases to trimming and J lost 3 bases; unmatched junction nucleotides: 4. Germline V lookup: CDR1 SGDLS, CDR2 YYNGEE. The CDR3 loop spans 15 amino acids. The CDR3 coding sequence is TGTGCCAGCAGCGTTGCTAGCGGGAGGTTCTACGAGCAGTACTTC. Translated, it gives CASSVASGRFYEQYF.

This chain connects TRBV25-1 to TRBJ1-1; D unresolved. There are 11 residues in the CDR3. Germline CDR1 reads MGHDK; CDR2 reads SYGVNS. The ends were cut back, 5 bases at V and 4 bases at J, with 5 bases in the middle. The CDR3, as DNA: TGTGCCAGCAGTAGCGTCACTGAAGCTTTCTTT. Protein sequence: CASSSVTEAFF.

This chain joins TRBV27 and TRBJ2-1; the D gene is possibly TRBD1 (6 bases). This CDR3 comprises 15 residues. Trimming pared 5 bases from V and 10 bases from J, leaving 21 bases between. Per germline, CDR1 MNHEY and CDR2 SMNVEV (reference sequence). The CDR3 bases are TGTGCCAGCAGTACGAACAGGGCACCTTTGAACGAGCAGTTCTTC. This translates into CASSTNRAPLNEQFF.